The 23 T cell receptor beta chains below all came from one sample that was sequenced in a study of T cells expressing NK-cell markers. TCRdb reworked the 5' RACE reads into one entry per CDR3 protein, no DNA. This table holds a few hundred thousand distinct CDR3 sequences. The material sequenced was blood T cells: a sorted CD56 or NKG2C T cell subset, CD4+ or CD8+ T cells, or bulk PBMC T cells (not recorded which). The receptors were sampled from a woman in her fifties or sixties in good health.

This chain joins TRBV20-1 and TRBJ2-5; there is no DNA to check the TCRdb D call of TRBD1. This CDR3 spans 14 amino acids. Germline lookup yields CDR1 DFQATT and CDR2 SNEGSKA (reference sequence). The CDR3 region is CSAQTGAKLVTQYF.

The chain carries TRBV15 and TRBJ2-1; the D gene TCRdb calls, TRBD2, cannot be checked with no DNA. In germline, CDR1 is LNHNV, CDR2 YYDKDF (reference sequence). The CDR3 consists of 16 residues. The CDR3 protein is CATSRGIAGSYNEQFF.

This rearrangement joins TRBV3-1 to TRBJ2-3; TCRdb's assignment of TRBD1 cannot be checked, as there is no DNA. Germline-derived CDR1 and CDR2 are LGHDT and YNNKEL (reference sequence). The CDR3 runs 15 residues. This CDR3 reads CASSLGTPSTDTQYF.

The chain recombines TRBV5-6 with TRBJ2-7; TCRdb's assignment of TRBD2 cannot be checked, as there is no DNA. The CDR3 is 17 residues long. In germline, CDR1 is SGHDT, CDR2 YYEEEE. CDR3: CASSYNPLAGPAYEQYF.

This chain connects TRBV10-3 to TRBJ2-1; with no DNA, the TCRdb D assignment of TRBD2 cannot be verified. Germline loops: CDR1 ENHRY, CDR2 SYGVKD. CDR3 length equals 15 residues. CDR3 amino acids: CAINPVAGGPNEQFF.

V is TRBV6-2 or TRBV6-3 and J is TRBJ1-2; TCRdb calls TRBD1, which cannot be checked without DNA. Looked up from germline, CDR1 is MNHEY and CDR2 is SVGEGT. The CDR3 length is 14 residues. CDR3 region: CASSTDRGARGYTF.

This sequence joins TRBV4-2 and TRBJ2-5; TCRdb indicates TRBD1, and absent DNA this call remains unverified. Germline CDR1 and CDR2: LGHNA and YNFKEQ. The CDR3 runs 15 residues. The CDR3 loop is CASSQETGIEETQYF.

V and J are TRBV12-3 or TRBV12-4 and TRBJ1-1; TCRdb's D gene call, TRBD1, goes unchecked for lack of DNA. The CDR3 runs to 14 residues. The chain's CDR3 is CASNPRGGTTEAFF.

V and J are TRBV19 and TRBJ2-1; without DNA, the TCRdb call of TRBD2 cannot be checked. This CDR3 spans 16 amino acids. In germline, CDR1 is LNHDA, CDR2 SQIVND (reference sequence). The CDR3 here is CASSIGGQGLANEQFF. Variable domain in full (rest from reference TRBV19 and TRBJ2-1): DGGITQSPKYLFRKEGQNVTLSCEQNLNHDAMYWYRQDPGQGLRLIYYSQIVNDFQKGDIAEGYSVSREKKESFPLTVTSAQKNPTAFYLCASSIGGQGLANEQFFGPGTRLTVL.

The CDR3 loop reads CSAATGNLEAFF. The chain recombines TRBV29-1 with TRBJ1-1; TCRdb designates TRBD1, a call that cannot be tested without DNA. Germline-derived CDR1 and CDR2 are SQVTM and ANQGSEA. This CDR3 region has 12 residues. The complete variable domain, with remaining parts taken from reference TRBV29-1 and TRBJ1-1, reads SAVISQKPSRDICQRGTSLTIQCQVDSQVTMMFWYRQQPGQSLTLIATANQGSEATYESGFVIDKFPISRPNLTFSTLTVSNMSPEDSSIYLCSAATGNLEAFFGQGTRLTVV.

This CDR3 reads CASSPYPGAGAKTEAFF. The chain recombines TRBV3-1 with TRBJ1-1; TCRdb indicates TRBD1, and absent DNA this call remains unverified. Per the germline V gene, CDR1 is LGHDT and CDR2 is YNNKEL (reference sequence). This CDR3 is 17 amino acids long.

The CDR3 loop is CASSPWDSRSGYTF. The genes are TRBV5-1 and TRBJ1-2. Germline V gene sequence: CDR1 SGHRS, CDR2 YFSETQ. CDR3 length equals 14 residues.

CDR3 sequence: CAISAAGASNSEQFF. The rearrangement joins TRBV10-3 to TRBJ2-1; TCRdb proposes TRBD2, but this gene call is untestable without DNA. CDR3 length: 15 residues. Per germline, CDR1 ENHRY and CDR2 SYGVKD.

CDR3 region: CASSYLRGYNEQFF. V gene TRBV6-2 or TRBV6-3 combines with J gene TRBJ2-1; TCRdb lists TRBD1, though no DNA is available to test this call. This CDR3 has 14 amino acids. Germline lookup yields CDR1 MNHEY and CDR2 SVGEGT.

V usage is TRBV12-3 or TRBV12-4 and J usage is TRBJ2-3; lacking DNA, the TRBD2 call made by TCRdb goes unchecked. The CDR3 contains 15 residues. CDR3 in amino acids: CASSPRTSGTDTQYF.

J is TRBJ2-5 and V is TRBV18; lacking DNA, the TRBD1 call made by TCRdb goes unchecked. This CDR3 contains 14 residues. Looked up from germline, CDR1 is KGHSH and CDR2 is LQKENI. The CDR3 protein is CASSPTGGAETQYF. The entire variable domain, with the rest obtained from reference TRBV18 and TRBJ2-5, is as follows: NAGVMQNPRHLVRRRGQEARLRCSPMKGHSHVYWYRQLPEEGLKFMVYLQKENIIDESGMPKERFSAEFPKEGPSILRIQQVVRGDSAAYFCASSPTGGAETQYFGPGTRLLVL.

This chain uses TRBV5-1 with TRBJ2-2; the TRBD1 assignment by TCRdb is unverifiable without DNA. Germline loops: CDR1 SGHRS, CDR2 YFSETQ. The CDR3 is 16 amino acids. CDR3 in amino acids: CASSLGNRGYTGELFF.

The rearrangement links TRBV12-5 to TRBJ2-1; there is no DNA to check the TCRdb D call of TRBD2. Germline CDR1 and CDR2: LGHNT and FRNRAP. This CDR3 comprises 14 residues. CDR3 protein: CASGSGLAGHEQFF.

V and J are TRBV2 and TRBJ2-7; TCRdb calls TRBD2, which cannot be checked without DNA. From germline, CDR1 is SNHLY and CDR2 FYNNEI. The CDR3 consists of 18 residues. The CDR3 sequence is CASSRGTSGEALYYEQYF.

CDR3 amino acids: CASSVRTDNTEAFF. This rearrangement joins TRBV9 to TRBJ1-1; there is no DNA to check the TCRdb D call of TRBD1. Germline CDR1 reads SGDLS; CDR2 reads YYNGEE. The CDR3 runs to 14 residues. The full variable domain, rest sourced from reference TRBV9 and TRBJ1-1, is DSGVTQTPKHLITATGQRVTLRCSPRSGDLSVYWYQQSLDQGLQFLIQYYNGEERAKGNILERFSAQQFPDLHSELNLSSLELGDSALYFCASSVRTDNTEAFFGQGTRLTVV.

V gene TRBV12-3 or TRBV12-4 combines with J gene TRBJ1-2. The CDR3 runs 12 residues. CDR3 sequence: CASSPGTSGYTF.

The chain couples TRBV5-1 to TRBJ2-7; checking the TCRdb D call of TRBD2 is not possible without DNA. The CDR3 extends over 21 amino acids. CDR1 and CDR2 (germline): SGHRS, YFSETQ. This chain's CDR3 is CASSLGIYRDRDGLALSEQYF.

V gene TRBV4-1 combines with J gene TRBJ1-2; TCRdb reports TRBD1, a call that lacks DNA to check it against. Germline-derived CDR1 and CDR2 are MGHRA and YSYEKL. The CDR3 length is 11 residues. CDR3 amino acids: CASSSRDGYTF.